Presented here are 27 T cell receptor beta chains from one specimen sequenced in a study of vaccination and CD4 T cells after COVID-19. Time point in this sample: late sampling 161 to 241 days after vaccination in a few convalescent patients. Indicated treatment: approximately 10-day PBMC culture with coronavirus spike peptide pools or control peptides (ViraFEST assay). The assay that was used to sequence DNA from cultured CD4+ T cells was the Oncomine TCR Beta short-read assay. TCRdb ran MiXCR on the PCR reads and lists one entry per CDR3 protein. The sample has tens of thousands of distinct CDR3 sequences, approximately 42% seen once. Their antigens are not known. The specimen comprised CD4+ T cells from blood, cultured in vitro, sampled about 7 months after SARS-CoV-2 vaccination. These TCRs come from a human donor who had recovered from COVID-19.

The chain has TRBV6-1 and TRBJ1-1, with D possibly TRBD1 on 6 matching bases. Germline assignment: CDR1 MNHNS and CDR2 SASEGT. The CDR3 extends over 12 amino acids. V was trimmed by 6 bases and J by 6 bases, leaving 11 bases between them. CDR3 amino acids: CASRAGDPEAFF. CDR3 DNA sequence: TGTGCCAGCAGGGCAGGGGACCCTGAAGCTTTCTTT.

This clonotype was counted between two and nine times. CDR3 sequence (DNA): TGTGCCAGCAGCCCCCGGACTAGCGGAGAGACCCAGTACTTC. Amino acids: CASSPRTSGETQYF. The chain combines TRBV7-2 with TRBJ2-5; 10 positions match TRBD2. J was trimmed by 4 bases and V by 5 bases; bases with no gene match: 4. The V gene's germline CDR1 is SGHTA and CDR2 FQGNSA. The CDR3 extends over 14 amino acids.

The DNA for the CDR3 is TGCGCCAGCAGCTGGGGGACAGGCAGCCAAGAGACCCAGTACTTC. Amino acid sequence: CASSWGTGSQETQYF. The chain couples TRBV5-1 to TRBJ2-5; the match to TRBD1 covers 8 bases. The length of the CDR3 is 15 residues. After removal of 3 bases from V and 1 base from J, the junction contained 5 bases not matched to a gene. Germline loops: CDR1 SGHRS, CDR2 YFSETQ.

The chain employs TRBV11-3 and TRBJ2-5; 7 bases fit TRBD2. Germline V gene sequence: CDR1 SGHNT, CDR2 YENEEA. J lost 2 bases, V lost 1 base, and 1 base had no gene match. This CDR3 comprises 14 residues. CDR3 sequence reads: CASSLGRGQETQYF. DNA of the CDR3: TGTGCCAGCAGCTTAGGGCGGGGGCAAGAGACCCAGTACTTC.

The chain joins TRBV19 to TRBJ1-2, with 7 bases identical to TRBD1. The CDR3 is made up of 14 amino acids. Germline V gene data show CDR1 as LNHDA and CDR2 as SQIVND (reference sequence). The ends lost 3 bases at V and 2 bases at J; junction bases unmatched: 3. CDR3 DNA: TGTGCCAGTAGTATCGAGACAGGGAACTATGGCTACACCTTC. The encoded protein is CASSIETGNYGYTF.

A few counts support this clonotype. The V call is TRBV20-1, the J call TRBJ2-5; D remains ambiguous. CDR1 and CDR2 (germline): DFQATT, SNEGSKA (reference sequence). The ends were cut back, 0 bases at V and 5 bases at J, with 7 bases in the middle. The CDR3 spans 12 residues. In nucleotides, the CDR3 is TGCAGTGCTAGAGATTACGGGGAGACCCAGTACTTC. Its protein product is CSARDYGETQYF.

The chain employs TRBV7-6 and TRBJ2-2, with D perhaps matching TRBD1 (5 bases). The CDR3 has 16 residues. Germline V lookup: CDR1 SGHVS, CDR2 FNYEAQ. V lost 4 bases and J 4 bases, leaving 16 bases between the germline ends. CDR3 coding DNA: TGTGCCAGCAGCTCATCCCAGGGTACTCCCACCGGGGAGCTGTTTTTT. It is translated as CASSSSQGTPTGELFF.

The chain recombines TRBV6-1 with TRBJ2-7; D possibly corresponds to TRBD1 (6 bases). Germline CDR1 is MNHNS and CDR2 is SASEGT. This CDR3 contains 13 residues. Trimming pared 11 bases from V and 1 base from J, leaving 15 bases between. The CDR3 DNA sequence: TGTGCCGCCATGACAGGTCCGTCCTACGAGCAGTACTTC. This sequence encodes CAAMTGPSYEQYF.

V and J are TRBV6-5 and TRBJ1-5; D gene ambiguous. Trimming pared 2 bases from V and 6 bases from J, leaving 11 bases between. The germline gives CDR1 MNHEY, CDR2 SVGAGI. This CDR3 has 14 residues. In DNA form, the CDR3 reads TGTGCCAGCAGTTACGGCGGGTCCGCTCAGCCCCAGCATTTT. Amino acid sequence: CASSYGGSAQPQHF.

The chain combines TRBV27 with TRBJ1-2, with TRBD1 as a possible D gene (5 bases). CDR3 size: 15 residues. With 3 bases removed from V and 4 bases from J, the gap between germline ends came to 15 bases. Germline lookup yields CDR1 MNHEY and CDR2 SMNVEV (reference sequence). The CDR3 bases are TGTGCCAGCAGTTTTCTAGGGGACCTCTTCTATGGCTACACCTTC. This translates into CASSFLGDLFYGYTF.

This clonotype has just a few counts. The genes are TRBV27 and TRBJ1-2; possibly TRBD1 for D (6 bases). The V gene lost 2 bases and the J gene lost 4 bases, with 20 bases spanning the gap. The CDR3 runs to 17 residues. Germline V gene data show CDR1 as MNHEY and CDR2 as SMNVEV (reference sequence). This CDR3 is CASSLAIGGRRSYGYTF. Here the CDR3 DNA reads TGTGCCAGCAGTTTAGCCATTGGGGGCAGGCGTAGCTATGGCTACACCTTC.

The chain combines TRBV10-1 with TRBJ2-7, with TRBD1 matching 11 bases. The CDR3 runs to 16 residues. V trimming: 5 bases; J trimming: 6 bases; junction bases outside the gene matches: 12. In germline, CDR1 is WNHNN, CDR2 SYGVQD (reference sequence). The CDR3 nucleotides are TGCGCCAGCAGTTACACCATGGACAGGGGGCTTGGCGAGCAGTACTTC. It translates to CASSYTMDRGLGEQYF.

This clonotype was seen more than once but under ten times. The rearrangement links TRBV7-2 to TRBJ1-2; 7 positions agree with TRBD1. This CDR3 has 15 residues. Unmatched junction bases numbered 11, after V lost 5 bases and J lost 5 bases. Germline V gives CDR1 SGHTA, CDR2 FQGNSA. CDR3 residues: CASSEDRASLYGYTF. The CDR3, as DNA: TGTGCCAGCAGCGAAGACAGGGCTTCCCTTTATGGCTACACCTTC. Combining the CDR3 with reference TRBV7-2 and TRBJ1-2 gives the whole variable domain GAGVSQSPSNKVTEKGKDVELRCDPISGHTALYWYRQSLGQGLEFLIYFQGNSAPDKSGLPSDRFSAERTGGSVSTLTIQRTQQEDSAVYLCASSEDRASLYGYTFGSGTRLTVV.

The V call is TRBV24-1, the J call TRBJ2-5; no clear D. The CDR3 extends over 13 amino acids. V was cut by 4 bases and J by 4 bases, with 9 bases left in between. The germline gives CDR1 KGHDR, CDR2 SFDVKD. CDR3 region: CATSDQNRETQYF. As DNA, the CDR3 is TGTGCCACCAGTGACCAGAACAGAGAGACCCAGTACTTC.

The chain joins TRBV21-1 to TRBJ1-6. TRBV21-1 is a pseudogene. This CDR3 has 14 residues. CDR3 sequence: CASSKWVRASPLHF. In DNA form, the CDR3 reads TGTGCCAGCAGCAAGTGGGTACGGGCTTCACCCCTCCACTTT.

This chain joins TRBV20-1 and TRBJ2-7; 13 bases map to TRBD2. Trimming took 2 bases from V and 0 from J; bases not matched to a gene: 7. The CDR3 length is 17 residues. Germline CDR1 and CDR2: DFQATT and SNEGSKA (reference sequence). CDR3 in DNA: TGCAGTGCTAGAACACTAGCGGGAGGGCCAAGCTCCTACGAGCAGTACTTC. As protein: CSARTLAGGPSSYEQYF.

The rearrangement joins TRBV5-8 to TRBJ2-5; 11 bases fit TRBD2. The CDR3 has 15 amino acids. Germline CDR1 SGHTS, CDR2 YDEGEE. Germline trimming cut 5 bases from V and 2 bases from J; bases unmatched to any gene: 5. CDR3 coding DNA: TGTGCCAGCAGACGGGGACTAGCGGATCAAGAGACCCAGTACTTC. Translated, it gives CASRRGLADQETQYF.

V is TRBV24-1 and J is TRBJ2-5; no definite D call. Germline CDR1 is KGHDR and CDR2 is SFDVKD. Trimming cost V 3 bases and J 3 bases, with 10 bases left between them. The CDR3 is made up of 14 amino acids. The CDR3 is CATSDTKREETQYF. The DNA of the CDR3 is TGTGCCACCAGTGATACCAAGCGCGAAGAGACCCAGTACTTC.

The sample holds a few counts of this clonotype. This chain links TRBV7-2 with TRBJ1-2, with D perhaps TRBD1 (5 bases). Trimming took 5 bases from V and 6 from J, leaving 13 bases between them. The CDR3 has 13 residues. Germline CDR1 reads SGHTA; CDR2 reads FQGNSA. DNA of the CDR3: TGTGCCAGCAGCCCCTCGGGACCTGATGGCTACACCTTC. Residues: CASSPSGPDGYTF.

This chain links TRBV5-4 with TRBJ2-7, with D perhaps matching TRBD2 (7 bases). The V gene lost 2 bases and the J gene lost 3 bases, with 12 bases spanning the gap. CDR1 SGHNT and CDR2 YYREEE come from the germline V gene (reference sequence). This CDR3 is 14 amino acids long. CDR3 amino acids: CASSFGGGGYEQYF. The DNA of the CDR3 is TGTGCCAGCAGCTTTGGGGGAGGGGGCTACGAGCAGTACTTC.

This chain connects TRBV20-1 to TRBJ2-5; D gene uncertain. CDR1 and CDR2 (germline): DFQATT, SNEGSKA (reference sequence). CDR3 length: 13 residues. The V and J ends lost 3 bases and 4 bases respectively, with 12 bases between them. As DNA, the CDR3 is TGCAGTGCTAGGATCCCTTGGGGAGAGACCCAGTACTTC. Translating it yields CSARIPWGETQYF.

V and J are TRBV20-1 and TRBJ2-7; 9 bases align to TRBD2. In germline, CDR1 is DFQATT, CDR2 SNEGSKA (reference sequence). J gave up 4 bases and V 1 base, and 5 bases lay outside the gene matches. The CDR3 extends over 14 amino acids. The chain's CDR3 is CSARAGTSSYEQYF. Here the CDR3 DNA reads TGCAGTGCTAGAGCCGGGACTAGCAGTTACGAGCAGTACTTC.

The chain couples TRBV6-2 or TRBV6-3 to TRBJ2-1, with 8 bases fitting TRBD2. The CDR3 runs 12 residues. Looked up from germline, CDR1 is MNHEY and CDR2 is SVGEGT. Trimming at V came to 6 bases and at J to 8 bases, leaving 3 bases not matched to a gene. CDR3 amino acids: CASRTSADEQFF. The DNA of the CDR3 is TGTGCCAGCAGGACTAGCGCAGATGAGCAGTTCTTC.

The J gene is TRBJ1-5, the V gene TRBV19; perhaps TRBD1 as D (6 bases). CDR3 length equals 15 residues. V was shortened by 3 bases and J by 4 bases, with 13 bases between the two germline ends. Germline V gene lookup returns CDR1 LNHDA and CDR2 SQIVND (reference sequence). In DNA, the CDR3 is TGTGCCAGTAGTATCGCCGCAGGGGAGAATCAGCCCCAGCATTTT. Amino acids: CASSIAAGENQPQHF.

The rearrangement joins TRBV20-1 to TRBJ1-1, with no clear D. Per the germline V gene, CDR1 is DFQATT and CDR2 is SNEGSKA (reference sequence). This CDR3 contains 13 residues. The ends were cut back, 0 bases at V and 2 bases at J, with 7 bases in the middle. The CDR3 DNA is TGCAGTGCTAGAGATCTAGCTAACACTGAAGCTTTCTTT. Translation gives CSARDLANTEAFF.

A few counts support this clonotype. The chain couples TRBV15 to TRBJ1-6; D is undetermined. V gave up 2 bases and J gave up 9 bases, with 17 bases separating them. Germline lookup yields CDR1 LNHNV and CDR2 YYDKDF (reference sequence). CDR3 length: 16 residues. The CDR3 protein is CATSRTRGGGVSPLHF. CDR3 nucleotide sequence: TGTGCCACCAGCAGAACCCGGGGAGGTGGGGTTTCACCCCTCCACTTT.

This CDR3 reads CASSGQGSYSNQPQHF. CDR3 in DNA: TGTGCCAGCAGTGGACAGGGATCATATAGCAATCAGCCCCAGCATTTT. V is TRBV6-4 and J is TRBJ1-5, with 7 bases that match TRBD1. Germline V gene sequence: CDR1 MRHNA, CDR2 SNTAGT. J gave up 0 bases and V 4 bases, and 6 bases lay outside the gene matches. The CDR3 is 16 residues long.